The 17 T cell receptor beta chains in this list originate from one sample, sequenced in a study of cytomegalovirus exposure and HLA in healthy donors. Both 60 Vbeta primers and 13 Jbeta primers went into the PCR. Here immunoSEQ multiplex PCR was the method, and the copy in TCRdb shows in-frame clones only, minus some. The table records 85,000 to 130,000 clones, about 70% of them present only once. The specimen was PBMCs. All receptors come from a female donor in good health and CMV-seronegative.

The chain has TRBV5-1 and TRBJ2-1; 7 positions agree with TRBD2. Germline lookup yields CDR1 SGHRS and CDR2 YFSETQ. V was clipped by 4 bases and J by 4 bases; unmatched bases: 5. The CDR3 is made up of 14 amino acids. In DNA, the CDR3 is TGCGCCAGCAGCCGGGGGGAGACATACAATGAGCAGTTCTTC. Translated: CASSRGETYNEQFF.

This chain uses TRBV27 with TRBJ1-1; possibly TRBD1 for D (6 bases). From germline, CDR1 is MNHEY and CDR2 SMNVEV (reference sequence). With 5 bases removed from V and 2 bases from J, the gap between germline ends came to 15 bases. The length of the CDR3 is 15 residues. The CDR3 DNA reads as TGTGCCAGCAGTGCTAAACAGGGCCTCAACACTGAAGCTTTCTTT. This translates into CASSAKQGLNTEAFF.

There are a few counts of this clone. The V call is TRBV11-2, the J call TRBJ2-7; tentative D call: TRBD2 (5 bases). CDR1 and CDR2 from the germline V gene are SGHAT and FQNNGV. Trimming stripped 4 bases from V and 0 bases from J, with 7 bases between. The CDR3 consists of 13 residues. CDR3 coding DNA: TGTGCCAGCAGCTGGAGGAGCTCCTACGAGCAGTACTTC. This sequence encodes CASSWRSSYEQYF.

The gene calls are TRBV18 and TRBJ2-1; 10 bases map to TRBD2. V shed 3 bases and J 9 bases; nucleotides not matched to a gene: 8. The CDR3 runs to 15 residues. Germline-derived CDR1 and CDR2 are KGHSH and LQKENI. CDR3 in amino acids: CASSPQRGGESEQFF. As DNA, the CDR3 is TGTGCCAGCTCACCGCAGCGGGGGGGGGAATCTGAGCAGTTCTTC.

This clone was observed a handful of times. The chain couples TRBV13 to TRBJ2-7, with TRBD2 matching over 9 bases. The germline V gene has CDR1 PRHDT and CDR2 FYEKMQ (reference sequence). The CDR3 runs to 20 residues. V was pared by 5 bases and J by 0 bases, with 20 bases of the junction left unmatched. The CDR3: CASSRTGLAGRTESSYEQYF. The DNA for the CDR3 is TGTGCCAGCAGCCGGACAGGTCTAGCGGGACGAACTGAGAGCTCCTACGAGCAGTACTTC. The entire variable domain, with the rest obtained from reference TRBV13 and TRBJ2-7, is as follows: AAGVIQSPRHLIKEKRETATLKCYPIPRHDTVYWYQQGPGQDPQFLISFYEKMQSDKGSIPDRFSAQQFSDYHSELNMSSLELGDSALYFCASSRTGLAGRTESSYEQYFGPGTRLTVT.

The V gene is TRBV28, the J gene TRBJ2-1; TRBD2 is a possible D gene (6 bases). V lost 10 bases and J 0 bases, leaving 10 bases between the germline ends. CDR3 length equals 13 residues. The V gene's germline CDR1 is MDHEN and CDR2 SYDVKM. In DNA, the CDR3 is TGTGCCACGCGGGATGGCTCCTACAATGAGCAGTTCTTC. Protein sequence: CATRDGSYNEQFF.

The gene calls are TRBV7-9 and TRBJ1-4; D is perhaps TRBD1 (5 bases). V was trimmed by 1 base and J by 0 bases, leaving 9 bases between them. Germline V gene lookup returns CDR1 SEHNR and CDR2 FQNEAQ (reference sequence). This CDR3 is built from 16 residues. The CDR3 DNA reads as TGTGCCAGCAGCTTAGGACAGCCCGCAACTAATGAAAAACTGTTTTTT. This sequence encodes CASSLGQPATNEKLFF.

The CDR3 DNA sequence: TGCGCCAGCAGCTTGGAGCCCGGGATCAATGAGCAGTTCTTC. Its protein is CASSLEPGINEQFF. The chain employs TRBV5-1 and TRBJ2-1, with D perhaps matching TRBD2 (5 bases). The length of the CDR3 is 14 residues. V was clipped by 0 bases and J by 6 bases, with 10 bases between them. CDR1 and CDR2 (germline): SGHRS, YFSETQ.

The DNA of the CDR3 is TGTGCCAGCAGCTCGACTAGCGGGAGTGGCACTGAGCAGTTCTTC. Translation: CASSSTSGSGTEQFF. The V and J genes are TRBV7-8 and TRBJ2-1; 12 bases line up with TRBD2. The germline V gene encodes CDR1 SGHVS and CDR2 FQNEAQ. Unmatched junction bases numbered 7, after V lost 4 bases and J lost 9 bases. The CDR3 sequence is 15 residues long.

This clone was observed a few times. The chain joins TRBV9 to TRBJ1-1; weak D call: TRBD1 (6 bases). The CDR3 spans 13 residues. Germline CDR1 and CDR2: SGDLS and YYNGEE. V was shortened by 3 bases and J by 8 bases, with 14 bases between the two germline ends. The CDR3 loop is CASSATGSREAFF. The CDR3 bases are TGTGCCAGCAGCGCTACAGGGAGCCGAGAAGCTTTCTTT.

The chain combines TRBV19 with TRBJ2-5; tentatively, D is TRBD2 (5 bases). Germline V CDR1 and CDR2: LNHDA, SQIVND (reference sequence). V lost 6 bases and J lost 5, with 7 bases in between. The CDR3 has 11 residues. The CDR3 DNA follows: TGTGCCAGTAGGAGGGCGGAGACCCAGTACTTC. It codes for CASRRAETQYF.

CDR3: CASRRQGMNTEAFF. In nucleotides, the CDR3 is TGTGCCAGCAGACGACAGGGGATGAACACTGAAGCTTTCTTT. This chain joins TRBV6-5 and TRBJ1-1; 8 nucleotides agree with TRBD1. The CDR3 consists of 14 residues. The germline gives CDR1 MNHEY, CDR2 SVGAGI. V gave up 6 bases and J gave up 0 bases; unmatched junction bases: 3.

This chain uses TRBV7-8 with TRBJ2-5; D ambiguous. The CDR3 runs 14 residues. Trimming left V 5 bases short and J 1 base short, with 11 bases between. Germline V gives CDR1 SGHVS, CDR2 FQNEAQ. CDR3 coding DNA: TGTGCCAGCAGCCCCCGGAGATCCCAAGAGACCCAGTACTTC. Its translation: CASSPRRSQETQYF.

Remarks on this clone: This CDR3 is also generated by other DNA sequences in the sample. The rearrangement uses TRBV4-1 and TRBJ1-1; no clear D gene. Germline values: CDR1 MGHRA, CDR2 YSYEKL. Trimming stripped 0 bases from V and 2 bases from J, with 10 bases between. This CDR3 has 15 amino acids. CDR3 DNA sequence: TGCGCCAGCAGCCAAGATCTACGGGGAAACACTGAAGCTTTCTTT. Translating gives CASSQDLRGNTEAFF.

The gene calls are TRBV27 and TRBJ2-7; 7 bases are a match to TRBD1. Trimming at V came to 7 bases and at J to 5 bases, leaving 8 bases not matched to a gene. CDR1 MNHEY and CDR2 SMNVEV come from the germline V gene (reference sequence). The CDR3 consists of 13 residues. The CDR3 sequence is CASTTRQGHEQYF. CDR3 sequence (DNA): TGTGCCAGCACCACTCGACAGGGTCACGAGCAGTACTTC.

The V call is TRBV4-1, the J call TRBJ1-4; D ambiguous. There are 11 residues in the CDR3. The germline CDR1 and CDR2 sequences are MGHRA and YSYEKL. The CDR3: CAAATNEKLFF. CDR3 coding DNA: TGCGCGGCGGCCACTAATGAAAAACTGTTTTTT.

DNA of the CDR3: TGCGCCAGCAGCTCCCCGGGACAGGGTGGGGGCCAAGAGACCCAGTACTTC. Translating gives CASSSPGQGGGQETQYF. The genes are TRBV5-1 and TRBJ2-5, with 9 nucleotides matching TRBD1. The germline V gene has CDR1 SGHRS and CDR2 YFSETQ. The CDR3 is made up of 17 amino acids. J gave up 1 base and V 3 bases, and 10 bases lay outside the gene matches.